Listed below are T cell receptor beta chains from one sample, sequenced in a study of cytomegalovirus exposure and HLA in healthy donors. The protocol was immunoSEQ multiplex PCR, while the TCRdb copy is restricted to in-frame clones and leaves out a portion. The table lists about 130,000 clones, around four fifths of them singletons. Material for sequencing was PBMCs. The source is a man aged 30-40 years in good health and CMV-seronegative. Both conserved end residues are part of each CDR3. D genes are given only for firm matches. Clone size is stated in some rows and not others, as once, few, many or a class when expanded.

J: TRBJ1-4; V: TRBV10-3; D: -; size: -; DNA: TGTGCCAGCGGACAGCCTAATGAAAAACTGTTTTTT; CDR3: CASGQPNEKLFF
J: TRBJ2-5; V: TRBV15; D: -; size: -; DNA: TGTGCCACCAGCAGAGTTAGCAGGAGCGGGGAGACCCAGTACTTC; CDR3: CATSRVSRSGETQYF
J: TRBJ2-3; V: TRBV13; D: -; size: -; DNA: TGTGCCAGCACCCGAGTGGGTGGGCCAGATACGCAGTATTTT; CDR3: CASTRVGGPDTQYF
J: TRBJ1-2; V: TRBV6-5; D: -; size: -; DNA: TGTGCCAGCAGGAGTACCGCTAACTATGGCTACACCTTC; CDR3: CASRSTANYGYTF
J: TRBJ1-5; V: TRBV15; D: -; size: -; DNA: TGTGCCACCAGCCCCGTTGGGGGCCAGCCCCAGCATTTT; CDR3: CATSPVGGQPQHF
J: TRBJ1-6; V: TRBV2; D: -; size: -; DNA: TGTGCCAGCACCCTAGCGGCGGGAATTGGTAATTCACCCCTCCACTTT; CDR3: CASTLAAGIGNSPLHF
J: TRBJ1-5; V: TRBV28; D: -; size: once; DNA: TGTGCCAGCAGTTTATGGGGGACAATCCCCACCGAGGATCAGCCCCAGCATTTT; CDR3: CASSLWGTIPTEDQPQHF
J: TRBJ2-7; V: TRBV11-2; D: -; size: -; DNA: TGTGCCAGCAGCCCTCTTTTGGGGGCGGTTGGTAGGCTCTCCTACGAGCAGTACTTC; CDR3: CASSPLLGAVGRLSYEQYF
J: TRBJ2-2; V: TRBV15; D: -; size: -; DNA: TGTGCCACCAGCAGAGATTTCGGGGATCCCGGGGAGCTGTTTTTT; CDR3: CATSRDFGDPGELFF
J: TRBJ2-3; V: TRBV5-8; D: TRBD1; size: -; DNA: TGTGCCAGCAGGCGACAGGGTACGACGCAGTATTTT; CDR3: CASRRQGTTQYF
J: TRBJ2-7; V: TRBV28; D: -; size: -; DNA: TGTGCCAGCAGTTTGGTGACAGGTAGATCCTACGAGCAGTACTTC; CDR3: CASSLVTGRSYEQYF